The 9 T cell receptor beta chains below come from one sample, sequenced in a study of cytomegalovirus exposure and HLA in healthy donors. PCR involved 60 Vbeta and 13 Jbeta primers. TCRdb's table, derived via immunoSEQ multiplex PCR, lists solely in-frame clones and lacks some. Among under 200,000 clones listed, approximately 77% were seen once. The sequenced material came from PBMCs. The source of these receptors is a male donor in good health and CMV-seropositive.

J is TRBJ1-1 and V is TRBV2; perhaps TRBD1 as D (6 bases). V gave up 6 bases and J gave up 3 bases, with 11 bases separating them. Germline CDR1 and CDR2: SNHLY and FYNNEI. CDR3 length equals 13 residues. CDR3 loop: CASRAEGDTEAFF. The CDR3 DNA follows: TGTGCCAGCAGGGCAGAGGGGGACACTGAAGCTTTCTTT.

This sequence joins TRBV6-6 and TRBJ2-7, with TRBD1 identical over 11 bases. Germline V gene sequence: CDR1 MNHNY, CDR2 SVGAGI (reference sequence). The CDR3 sequence is 15 residues long. Trimming cost V 2 bases and J 5 bases; bases outside gene matches: 5. CDR3: CASSYEDRGLNEQYF. CDR3 DNA sequence: TGTGCCAGCAGTTACGAGGACAGGGGGCTAAACGAGCAGTACTTC.

The chain has TRBV5-6 and TRBJ2-1, with D tentatively TRBD1 (6 bases). Germline V gene data show CDR1 as SGHDT and CDR2 as YYEEEE. There are 14 residues in the CDR3. V gave up 6 bases and J gave up 7 bases, with 17 bases separating them. CDR3 residues: CASNPVGGVNEQFF. The DNA for the CDR3 is TGTGCCAGCAACCCCGTAGGGGGTGTTAATGAGCAGTTCTTC.

The chain has TRBV5-1 and TRBJ2-7; D gene uncertain. Trimming took off 2 bases at V and 4 bases at J, with 10 bases between the two ends. Germline V lookup: CDR1 SGHRS, CDR2 YFSETQ. The CDR3 totals 13 residues. The CDR3 loop reads CASSFIRSYEQYF. In DNA, the CDR3 is TGCGCCAGCAGCTTCATCCGGAGTTACGAGCAGTACTTC.

This clone appeared a single time. V gene TRBV19 combines with J gene TRBJ2-2; TRBD1 matches at 10 bases. The CDR3 runs 15 residues. Germline V lookup: CDR1 LNHDA, CDR2 SQIVND (reference sequence). J lost 6 bases, V lost 4 bases, and 5 bases had no gene match. Here the CDR3 reads CASSTSGQGSGELFF. The DNA for the CDR3 is TGTGCCAGTAGTACCTCGGGACAGGGGTCCGGGGAGCTGTTTTTT.

The CDR3 DNA follows: TGTGCCAGCAGTTACGAAGGGGTCGGTGGCTACACCTTC. Protein product: CASSYEGVGGYTF. The chain recombines TRBV6-5 with TRBJ1-2, with a weak D call TRBD1 (5 bases). The germline V gene has CDR1 MNHEY and CDR2 SVGAGI. Trimming took off 2 bases at V and 7 bases at J, with 11 bases between the two ends. The CDR3 contains 13 residues.

The chain carries TRBV9 and TRBJ2-2, with 10 bases aligning to TRBD2. This CDR3 region has 15 residues. Germline V gives CDR1 SGDLS, CDR2 YYNGEE. With V trimmed by 4 bases and J by 6 bases, 6 bases remained unmatched. The CDR3 nucleotides are TGTGCCAGCAGCTCCCTCAGCGGGGGGGCCGGGGAGCTGTTTTTT. It yields the protein CASSSLSGGAGELFF.

V is TRBV14 and J is TRBJ1-2; no definite D call. This CDR3 has 13 residues. V shed 4 bases and J shed 3 bases, with 9 bases lying between them. CDR1 and CDR2 from the germline V gene are SGHDN and FVKESK. The CDR3 loop is CASSPTAYYGYTF. The CDR3 DNA follows: TGTGCCAGCAGCCCAACAGCCTACTATGGCTACACCTTC.

This chain uses TRBV7-3 with TRBJ2-7, with 10 positions matching TRBD1. From germline, CDR1 is SGHTA and CDR2 FQGTGA. V gave up 3 bases and J gave up 2 bases; unmatched junction bases: 4. The CDR3 is 15 residues long. CDR3 amino acids: CASSLGGQGTYEQYF. The CDR3 DNA reads as TGTGCCAGCAGCTTGGGGGGACAGGGGACCTACGAGCAGTACTTC.